The 10 T cell receptor beta chains below all came from one sample that was sequenced in a study of CD8 T cells in ankylosing spondylitis (dated by TCRdb to 2015 to 2018). The library came from 5' RACE. The listed sequencing device is Illumina HiSeq 2500. In-frame beta chains were kept once TCRdb had trimmed the public reads at Q25 with fastp and called clones with MiXCR. Rows with a matching CDR3 protein are joined into one entry that keeps the most common DNA and genes. This sample has 200,000 to 300,000 distinct CDR3 sequences in its table, and 8% to 11% of those were observed once. 2.6% of the sample is held by the ten biggest clonotypes. The sample consisted of blood, either unsorted or a sorted T cell fraction (not recorded which). The receptors here all came from a male donor with ankylosing spondylitis or in good health (not recorded which).

This clonotype has ten or more counts. The genes are TRBV5-6 and TRBJ2-3; tentatively, D is TRBD1 (5 bases). With 2 bases removed from V and 1 base from J, the gap between germline ends came to 14 bases. CDR3 size: 16 residues. Per the germline V gene, CDR1 is SGHDT and CDR2 is YYEEEE. CDR3 nucleotides: TGTGCCAGCAGCTTCCTGGGGCCTCCTGGCACAGATACGCAGTATTTT. Its translation is CASSFLGPPGTDTQYF.

The chain carries TRBV21-1 and TRBJ2-2; TRBD1 is taken as the D call from the table, unchecked against the DNA. TRBV21-1 is reported as a pseudogene. The CDR3 has 16 residues. DNA of the CDR3: TGTGCCAGCAGCAGGGGGGCGGGAGTTCGAACCGGGGAGCTGTTTTTT. Its translation is CASSRGAGVRTGELFF.

This clonotype was seen repeatedly, ten times or more. The rearrangement uses TRBV7-2 and TRBJ1-1; perhaps TRBD1 as D (5 bases). Deletions cut 5 bases from V and 11 bases from J, with 18 bases between. CDR1 and CDR2 (germline): SGHTA, FQGNSA. CDR3 length: 13 amino acids. CDR3 sequence: CASSPIRGAQAFF. The CDR3 region has the DNA TGTGCCAGCAGCCCAATTCGAGGGGCGCAGGCTTTCTTT.

Many counts were recorded for this clonotype. This chain joins TRBV6-1 and TRBJ1-4; possibly TRBD1 for D (5 bases). Per germline, CDR1 MNHNS and CDR2 SASEGT. Trimming cost V 6 bases and J 5 bases, with 16 bases left between them. This CDR3 contains 15 residues. CDR3 DNA: TGTGCCAGCAGACCCTCCGGGACGGTGAATGAAAAACTGTTTTTT. As protein: CASRPSGTVNEKLFF.

This clonotype was seen at least ten times. The chain combines TRBV6-5 with TRBJ1-6, with 9 positions matching TRBD1. The CDR3 covers 17 residues. The germline CDR1 and CDR2 sequences are MNHEY and SVGAGI. The V and J ends lost 1 base and 6 bases, in that order; junction bases with no gene match: 7. CDR3 in DNA: TGTGCCAGCAGTTACTTATCACAGGGGGCGATTAATTCACCCCTCCACTTT. Encoded protein: CASSYLSQGAINSPLHF.

CDR3 loop: CAWSPGGRTEAFF. CDR3 nucleotides: TGTGCCTGGAGTCCTGGGGGGCGGACTGAAGCTTTCTTT. The chain employs TRBV30 and TRBJ1-1, with D possibly TRBD1 on 6 matching bases. The CDR3 runs to 13 residues. Deletions cut 2 bases from V and 5 bases from J, with 12 bases between. The germline CDR1 and CDR2 sequences are GTSNPN and SVGIG (reference sequence).

This clonotype was picked up many times. This chain links TRBV14 with TRBJ2-6; D unclear. V lost 1 base to trimming and J lost 1 base, with 2 bases between them. CDR3 length: 14 amino acids. In germline, CDR1 is SGHDN, CDR2 FVKESK. The CDR3, as DNA: TGTGCCAGCAGCCAAGGTTCTGGGGCCAACGTCCTGACTTTC. Translation: CASSQGSGANVLTF.

There are many counts of this clonotype. V gene TRBV5-1 combines with J gene TRBJ2-3, with 12 nucleotides matching TRBD1. CDR3 size: 15 residues. The V segment lost 0 bases and the J segment 6 bases; nucleotides outside the gene matches: 2. Germline V gives CDR1 SGHRS, CDR2 YFSETQ. The CDR3 DNA reads TGCGCCAGCAGCTTGGGGGACAGGGGGCTGGATACGCAGTATTTT. Its translation: CASSLGDRGLDTQYF.

Many counts were recorded for this clonotype. The gene calls are TRBV10-2 and TRBJ2-7; D might be TRBD1 (5 bases). The germline V gene has CDR1 WSHSY and CDR2 SAAADI. The CDR3 length is 13 residues. V dropped 6 bases and J dropped 5 bases, with 14 bases sitting between them. This CDR3 is CASRDTQSHEQYF. The CDR3 nucleotides are TGCGCCAGCAGGGACACTCAGAGCCACGAGCAGTACTTC.

This clonotype was detected ten times or more. The gene calls are TRBV5-1 and TRBJ2-5; TRBD1 or TRBD2 may be the D gene (5 bases each). CDR3 size: 17 residues. Between the trimmed V and J ends, which lost 4 bases and 2 bases, there was a span of 21 bases. The germline V gene encodes CDR1 SGHRS and CDR2 YFSETQ. CDR3 in DNA: TGCGCCAGCAGCCCGGGACCCGTTGTCGGTGATCAAGAGACCCAGTACTTC. Amino acids: CASSPGPVVGDQETQYF.